This TCR beta chain was documented in a study of Graves' ophthalmopathy and Graves' hyperthyroidism. Study summary: Researchers obtained peripheral blood at initial diagnosis, before any treatment had begun.

Enrolled hyperthyroidism patients had a new diagnosis, a duration under 2 months, and an age of 18 to 65. Diagnosis relied on clinical symptoms, serum thyroxine, TRAb, thyroid ultrasound and orbital computed tomography. Per the germline V gene, CDR1 is SGHRS and CDR2 is YFSETQ. CDR3 length: 14 residues. The V gene end was trimmed by 3 bases and the J gene end by 6 bases; junction bases not matched to a gene: 6. This clonotype was seen more than once but under ten times. As the template, RNA transcripts were used to amplify TCR beta CDR3 regions. Second-round multiplex PCR came after first-round RT-PCR with HTBI primers. MiXCR was run by TCRdb on the multiplex PCR reads, yielding one entry per CDR3 protein. This sample has a few hundred thousand distinct CDR3 sequences, with 15% found just once.

The J gene is TRBJ2-3, the V gene TRBV5-1, with 8 nucleotides matching TRBD1. The sequence came from a woman aged 18-30 years with stable Graves' hyperthyroidism. Sequenced: peripheral blood. The CDR3 coding sequence is TGCGCCAGCAGCTCGGACAGGGAAGGGGATACGCAGTATTTT. Translated, it gives CASSSDREGDTQYF.